The 15 T cell receptor beta chains below come from one sample, sequenced in a study of cytomegalovirus exposure and HLA in healthy donors. A multiplex PCR was run with 60 Vbeta primers and 13 Jbeta primers. Sequenced by immunoSEQ multiplex PCR; TCRdb stores in-frame clones only, minus some. The sample records 85,000 to 90,000 clones, approximately 76% being singletons. Specimen: PBMCs. These receptors originate from a man aged 25 to 40 in good health and CMV-seropositive.

The chain uses TRBV5-4 and TRBJ1-6, with 10 bases fitting TRBD1. Germline assignment: CDR1 SGHNT and CDR2 YYREEE (reference sequence). The CDR3 totals 15 residues. V dropped 4 bases and J dropped 9; count of bases not matched to a gene: 7. CDR3 sequence: CASSHRTGGISPLHF. In DNA, the CDR3 is TGTGCCAGCAGCCATAGGACAGGGGGGATTTCACCCCTCCACTTT.

This clone occurred a few times. The gene calls are TRBV9 and TRBJ1-5, with a weak D call TRBD1 (5 bases). There are 15 residues in the CDR3. The V and J ends lost 2 bases and 3 bases respectively, with 12 bases between them. From germline, CDR1 is SGDLS and CDR2 YYNGEE. DNA for the CDR3: TGTGCCAGCAGCGTCCATACAGGTCCCAATCAGCCCCAGCATTTT. Residues: CASSVHTGPNQPQHF.

The V call is TRBV19, the J call TRBJ1-6; TRBD1 aligns across 10 bases. The CDR3 spans 15 residues. Germline CDR1 and CDR2: LNHDA and SQIVND (reference sequence). V was clipped by 10 bases and J by 7 bases; unmatched bases: 10. The CDR3 region is CATRWGTGANSPLHF. CDR3 coding DNA: TGTGCCACTAGATGGGGGACAGGGGCCAATTCACCCCTCCACTTT.

The gene calls are TRBV4-3 and TRBJ1-4, with 8 nucleotides matching TRBD1. The germline CDR1 and CDR2 sequences are LGHNA and YSLEER. V shed 1 base and J 5 bases; nucleotides not matched to a gene: 21. The CDR3 runs to 21 residues. The CDR3 DNA reads as TGCGCCAGCAGCCAAGTTTCAAGCTTCTGGCCCTGGACAGGGCGGAATGAAAAACTGTTTTTT. It translates to CASSQVSSFWPWTGRNEKLFF.

In this sample, this clone turned up a few times. The chain employs TRBV2 and TRBJ1-1; D ambiguous. V was shortened by 6 bases and J by 4 bases, with 18 bases between the two germline ends. This CDR3 is 15 amino acids long. Germline V gives CDR1 SNHLY, CDR2 FYNNEI. CDR3 coding DNA: TGTGCCAGCAGGCAGGAGGTCTACTCGGGCACTGAAGCTTTCTTT. It encodes CASRQEVYSGTEAFF.

The chain carries TRBV5-1 and TRBJ2-5; weak D call: TRBD1 (6 bases). The V end was cut by 7 bases, the J end by 1 base, with 14 bases between. This CDR3 has 14 residues. Germline CDR1 reads SGHRS; CDR2 reads YFSETQ. In DNA, the CDR3 is TGCGCCAGCGGACCCACAGGGCGCCAAGAGACCCAGTACTTC. Its protein product is CASGPTGRQETQYF.

This clone qualifies as medium-sized (0.01 to 0.1%). CDR3 sequence reads: CASSPTVSGGTGELFF. The CDR3 DNA reads as TGTGCCAGCAGCCCGACTGTTAGCGGGGGCACCGGGGAGCTGTTTTTT. The chain uses TRBV4-2 and TRBJ2-2, with 9 nucleotides matching TRBD2. Losses at the gene ends were 4 bases for V and 4 bases for J; bases not matched to a gene: 7. There are 16 residues in the CDR3. Germline assignment: CDR1 LGHNA and CDR2 YNFKEQ.

The chain combines TRBV18 with TRBJ2-7; 8 bases agree with TRBD1. Germline V gene data show CDR1 as KGHSH and CDR2 as LQKENI. The CDR3 sequence is 14 residues long. V shed 3 bases and J 9 bases; nucleotides not matched to a gene: 10. In DNA form, the CDR3 reads TGTGCCAGCTCACCCGGGACAGGATTAAAGCGGCAGTACTTC. The encoded protein is CASSPGTGLKRQYF. Full variable domain (outside the CDR3, taken from reference TRBV18 and TRBJ2-7): NAGVMQNPRHLVRRRGQEARLRCSPMKGHSHVYWYRQLPEEGLKFMVYLQKENIIDESGMPKERFSAEFPKEGPSILRIQQVVRGDSAAYFCASSPGTGLKRQYFGPGTRLTVT.

The chain couples TRBV6-1 to TRBJ2-2, with 7 bases lining up with TRBD2. There are 15 residues in the CDR3. In germline, CDR1 is MNHNS, CDR2 SASEGT. V shed 2 bases, J shed 3 bases, and the junction held 3 bases outside the gene matches. The CDR3 region is CASSETSGDTGELFF. The CDR3 nucleotides are TGTGCCAGCAGTGAAACCAGCGGGGACACCGGGGAGCTGTTTTTT.

The chain joins TRBV30 to TRBJ2-3; D gene unclear. V shed 4 bases and J shed 5 bases, with 7 bases lying between them. The CDR3 length is 11 residues. Germline CDR1 and CDR2: GTSNPN and SVGIG (reference sequence). The CDR3 reads CAWTPQDTQYF. The CDR3, as DNA: TGTGCCTGGACCCCCCAAGATACGCAGTATTTT.

The chain links TRBV4-3 to TRBJ2-5, with a possible D match to TRBD1 (5 bases). The germline CDR1 and CDR2 sequences are LGHNA and YSLEER. CDR3 length equals 12 residues. Trimming shortened V by 3 bases and J by 7 bases, and 9 bases separated the two germline ends. The CDR3 reads CASSHPRGTQYF. The CDR3 nucleotides read TGCGCCAGCAGCCACCCAAGGGGGACCCAGTACTTC.

The rearrangement uses TRBV19 and TRBJ2-3; D is perhaps TRBD1 (5 bases). Germline V gene data show CDR1 as LNHDA and CDR2 as SQIVND (reference sequence). With 0 bases removed from V and 1 base from J, the gap between germline ends came to 11 bases. The CDR3 consists of 16 residues. The CDR3: CASSIDQGWGTDTQYF. DNA for the CDR3: TGTGCCAGTAGTATAGATCAGGGATGGGGCACAGATACGCAGTATTTT.

The V gene is TRBV6-4, the J gene TRBJ2-1; 7 bases fit TRBD2. The CDR3 consists of 15 residues. The V segment lost 4 bases and the J segment 2 bases; nucleotides outside the gene matches: 5. CDR1 and CDR2 (germline): MRHNA, SNTAGT. The CDR3 DNA follows: TGTGCCAGCAGTGCGAGCGGGGACCCCTACAATGAGCAGTTCTTC. Protein sequence: CASSASGDPYNEQFF.

The chain joins TRBV7-9 to TRBJ1-6; D not certain. This CDR3 spans 13 amino acids. CDR1 SEHNR and CDR2 FQNEAQ come from the germline V gene (reference sequence). Trimming cost V 2 bases and J 5 bases, with 4 bases left between them. The CDR3 sequence: CASSLQNNSPLHF. In DNA form, the CDR3 reads TGTGCCAGCAGCTTACAGAATAATTCACCCCTCCACTTT.

The V gene is TRBV6-1, the J gene TRBJ2-7, with D unresolved. The CDR3 has 16 residues. The germline V gene encodes CDR1 MNHNS and CDR2 SASEGT. V lost 0 bases to trimming and J lost 4 bases, with 16 bases between them. The chain's CDR3 is CASSEAGWNNEYEQYF. CDR3 in DNA: TGTGCCAGCAGTGAAGCCGGGTGGAACAATGAATACGAGCAGTACTTC.